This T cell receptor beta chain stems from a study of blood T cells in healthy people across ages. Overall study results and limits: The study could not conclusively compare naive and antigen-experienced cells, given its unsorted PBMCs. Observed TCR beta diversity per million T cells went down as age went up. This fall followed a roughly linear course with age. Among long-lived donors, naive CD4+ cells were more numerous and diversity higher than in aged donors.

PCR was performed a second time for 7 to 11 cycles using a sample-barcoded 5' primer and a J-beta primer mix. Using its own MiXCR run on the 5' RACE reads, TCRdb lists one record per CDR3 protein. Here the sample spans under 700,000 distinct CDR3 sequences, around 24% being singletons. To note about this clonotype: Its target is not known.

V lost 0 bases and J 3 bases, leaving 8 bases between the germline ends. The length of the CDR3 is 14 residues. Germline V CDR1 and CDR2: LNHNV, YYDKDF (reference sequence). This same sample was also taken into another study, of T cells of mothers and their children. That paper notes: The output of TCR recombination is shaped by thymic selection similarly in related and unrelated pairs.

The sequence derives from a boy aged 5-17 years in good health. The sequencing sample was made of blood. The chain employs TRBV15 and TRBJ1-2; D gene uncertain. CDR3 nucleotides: TGTGCCACCAGCAGAGATAGAGGCGACTATGGCTACACCTTC. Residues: CATSRDRGDYGYTF.